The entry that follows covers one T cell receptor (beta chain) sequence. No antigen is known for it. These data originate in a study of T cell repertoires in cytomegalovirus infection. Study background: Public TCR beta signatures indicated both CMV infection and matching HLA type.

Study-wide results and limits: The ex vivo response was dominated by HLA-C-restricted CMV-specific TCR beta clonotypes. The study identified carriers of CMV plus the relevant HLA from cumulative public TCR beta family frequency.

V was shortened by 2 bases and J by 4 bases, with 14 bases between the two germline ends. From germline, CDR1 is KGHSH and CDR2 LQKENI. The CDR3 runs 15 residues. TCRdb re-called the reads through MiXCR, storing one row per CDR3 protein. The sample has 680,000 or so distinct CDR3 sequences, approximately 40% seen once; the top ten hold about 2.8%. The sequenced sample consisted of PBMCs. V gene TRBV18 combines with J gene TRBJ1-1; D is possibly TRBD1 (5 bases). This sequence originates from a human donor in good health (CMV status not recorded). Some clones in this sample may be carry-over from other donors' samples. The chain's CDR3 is CASSPLAGWGTEAFF. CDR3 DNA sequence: TGTGCCAGCTCACCATTGGCAGGGTGGGGCACTGAAGCTTTCTTT.